Listed below are T cell receptor beta chains from one sample, sequenced in a study of T cell responses to AZD1222 COVID-19 vaccine. Some clones are missing from TCRdb's copy, which holds only in-frame ones; the method was immunoSEQ multiplex PCR. The table lists roughly 160,000 clones, about 91% of them singletons. The specimen was peripheral blood, collected on day 0 of MenACWY control vaccination. These receptors came from an adult in good health. The CDR3 runs from the conserved cysteine through the conserved F or W. The D gene is left open where the match is weak. Rows may omit the clone size; those that give it use once, few, many or a size class.

V: TRBV7-3; J: TRBJ1-1; D: -; size: -; CDR3: CASSRLFDTEAFF; DNA: TGTGCCAGCAGCCGTCTTTTTGACACTGAAGCTTTCTTT
V: TRBV9; J: TRBJ1-5; D: -; size: -; CDR3: CASSVEGYGPQHF; DNA: TGTGCCAGCAGCGTGGAGGGGTACGGGCCCCAGCATTTT
V: TRBV21-1; J: TRBJ2-7; D: -; size: -; CDR3: CASSKALSRELSYEQYF; DNA: TGTGCCAGCAGCAAAGCGCTTTCGCGGGAGTTATCCTACGAGCAGTACTTC
V: TRBV27; J: TRBJ1-5; D: -; size: -; CDR3: CASSPTGGRNQPQHF; DNA: TGTGCCAGCAGTCCTACGGGGGGCCGCAATCAGCCCCAGCATTTT
V: TRBV4-2; J: TRBJ2-7; D: TRBD1; size: -; CDR3: CASSQEDRGPFYEQYF; DNA: TGTGCCAGCAGCCAAGAGGACAGGGGCCCGTTCTACGAGCAGTACTTC
V: TRBV6-6; J: TRBJ1-1; D: -; size: -; CDR3: CASSLESWPNTEAFF; DNA: TGTGCCAGCAGTTTAGAATCGTGGCCGAACACTGAAGCTTTCTTT
V: TRBV12-3/TRBV12-4; J: TRBJ1-1; D: -; size: -; CDR3: CASSFTEAFF; DNA: TGTGCCAGCAGCTTCACTGAAGCTTTCTTT
V: TRBV4-3; J: TRBJ1-3; D: -; size: -; CDR3: CASSQDSRRSGNTIYF; DNA: TGCGCCAGCAGCCAAGATAGCAGGAGATCTGGAAACACCATATATTTT
V: TRBV28; J: TRBJ1-3; D: -; size: once; CDR3: CASSFMGIPGNTIYF; DNA: TGTGCCAGCAGTTTTATGGGGATTCCTGGAAACACCATATATTTT
V: TRBV12-3/TRBV12-4; J: TRBJ1-1; D: -; size: -; CDR3: CASSFGEDTEAFF; DNA: TGTGCCAGCAGTTTCGGAGAAGACACTGAAGCTTTCTTT
V: TRBV7-9; J: TRBJ1-4; D: -; size: -; CDR3: CASSQGQLGGEKLFF; DNA: TGTGCCAGCAGCCAAGGGCAGCTGGGTGGTGAAAAACTGTTTTTT
V: TRBV6-5; J: TRBJ1-3; D: -; size: -; CDR3: CASSPTLQNTIYF; DNA: TGTGCCAGCAGCCCGACTCTCCAAAACACCATATATTTT
V: TRBV7-8; J: TRBJ1-1; D: -; size: -; CDR3: CASSRRQNTEAFF; DNA: TGTGCCAGCAGCCGGAGACAGAACACTGAAGCTTTCTTT
V: TRBV18; J: TRBJ1-1; D: -; size: -; CDR3: CASSPSAAARGTEAFF; DNA: TGTGCCAGCTCACCGTCGGCCGCCGCAAGGGGCACTGAAGCTTTCTTT
V: TRBV29-1; J: TRBJ1-5; D: -; size: -; CDR3: CSVGVMGQPQHF; DNA: TGCAGCGTTGGAGTGATGGGTCAGCCCCAGCATTTT
V: TRBV28; J: TRBJ1-1; D: -; size: -; CDR3: CASSSADNTEAFF; DNA: TGTGCCAGCAGCTCGGCTGATAACACTGAAGCTTTCTTT
V: TRBV5-6; J: TRBJ2-1; D: TRBD2; size: -; CDR3: CASSLGSGSTHEQFF; DNA: TGTGCCAGCAGCTTGGGTAGCGGGAGTACCCATGAGCAGTTCTTC
V: TRBV28; J: TRBJ1-2; D: -; size: -; CDR3: CASIGQDPQRGYGYTF; DNA: TGTGCCAGCATCGGTCAGGACCCACAAAGGGGCTATGGCTACACCTTC
V: TRBV4-3; J: TRBJ2-2; D: -; size: -; CDR3: CASSQAVRGTGELFF; DNA: TGCGCCAGCAGCCAAGCCGTACGTGGCACCGGGGAGCTGTTTTTT
V: TRBV6-5; J: TRBJ1-2; D: -; size: -; CDR3: CASSYSPNYGYTF; DNA: TGTGCCAGCAGTTACAGCCCTAACTATGGCTACACCTTC
V: TRBV7-6; J: TRBJ1-6; D: -; size: -; CDR3: CASSLEGVWGGSPLHF; DNA: TGTGCCAGCAGCTTAGAAGGCGTATGGGGCGGGTCACCCCTCCACTTT
V: TRBV21-1; J: TRBJ1-2; D: -; size: -; CDR3: CASSKSRPSDSYGYTF; DNA: TGTGCCAGCAGCAAATCACGTCCCTCAGACTCCTATGGCTACACCTTC
V: TRBV27; J: TRBJ2-7; D: -; size: -; CDR3: CASSLDHQQYF; DNA: TGTGCCAGCAGTTTGGACCACCAGCAGTACTTC
V: TRBV11-2; J: TRBJ1-1; D: -; size: -; CDR3: CASSVLDRPLEAFF; DNA: TGTGCCAGCAGCGTGCTAGACCGACCCCTTGAAGCTTTCTTT
V: TRBV6-5; J: TRBJ2-7; D: TRBD1; size: -; CDR3: CASSSTPGQGIIGQYF; DNA: TGTGCCAGCAGTTCGACTCCGGGACAGGGAATCATAGGGCAGTACTTC
V: TRBV6-5; J: TRBJ1-2; D: -; size: -; CDR3: CASSRGDTNYGYTF; DNA: TGTGCCAGCAGCCGGGGCGATACTAACTATGGCTACACCTTC
V: TRBV15; J: TRBJ1-3; D: -; size: -; CDR3: CATSRDQGTTGNTIYF; DNA: TGTGCCACCAGCAGAGATCAAGGGACTACTGGAAACACCATATATTTT
V: TRBV30; J: TRBJ2-2; D: -; size: -; CDR3: CAGSRQHTGELFF; DNA: TGTGCCGGGTCGAGGCAGCACACCGGGGAGCTGTTTTTT
V: TRBV11-3; J: TRBJ2-1; D: TRBD2; size: -; CDR3: CASSPGLAGVGEQFF; DNA: TGTGCCAGCAGCCCGGGACTAGCGGGAGTCGGTGAGCAGTTCTTC
V: TRBV3-1/TRBV3-2; J: TRBJ1-3; D: TRBD1; size: few; CDR3: CASSPTGGGNTIYF; DNA: TGTGCCAGCAGCCCCACAGGGGGTGGAAACACCATATATTTT
V: TRBV6-5; J: TRBJ1-4; D: -; size: -; CDR3: CASIGDGLNEKLFF; DNA: TGTGCCAGCATCGGGGACGGCCTTAATGAAAAACTGTTTTTT
V: TRBV28; J: TRBJ1-5; D: -; size: -; CDR3: CASSFSAGGQPQHF; DNA: TGTGCCAGCAGTTTCTCCGCCGGTGGACAGCCCCAGCATTTT
V: TRBV7-9; J: TRBJ2-2; D: TRBD2; size: -; CDR3: CASSSTLTSGRRSGELFF; DNA: TGTGCCAGCAGCTCAACACTAACTAGCGGGAGGAGGTCCGGGGAGCTGTTTTTT
V: TRBV7-2; J: TRBJ1-6; D: -; size: -; CDR3: CASSSDRNSPLHF; DNA: TGTGCCAGCAGCTCCGATCGTAATTCACCCCTCCACTTT
V: TRBV3-1/TRBV3-2; J: TRBJ1-6; D: -; size: -; CDR3: CASSQVRGNSPLHF; DNA: TGTGCCAGCAGCCAAGTTAGGGGTAATTCACCCCTCCACTTT
V: TRBV15; J: TRBJ1-1; D: -; size: once; CDR3: CATSRSGGRYTEAFF; DNA: TGTGCCACCAGCCGCTCGGGAGGGCGGTACACTGAAGCTTTCTTT
V: TRBV28; J: TRBJ2-1; D: -; size: -; CDR3: CASSLFPGALYEQFF; DNA: TGTGCCAGCAGTTTATTCCCAGGGGCGCTATATGAGCAGTTCTTC
V: TRBV19; J: TRBJ2-1; D: -; size: -; CDR3: CASSTQFMPGAEQFF; DNA: TGTGCCAGTAGTACCCAATTCATGCCAGGGGCAGAGCAGTTCTTC
V: TRBV5-1; J: TRBJ2-7; D: TRBD1; size: -; CDR3: CASSLTPGQLVEQYF; DNA: TGCGCCAGCAGCTTGACGCCGGGACAGCTGGTTGAGCAGTACTTC
V: TRBV13; J: TRBJ2-2; D: -; size: -; CDR3: CASSPAWEMNTGELFF; DNA: TGTGCCAGCAGCCCGGCGTGGGAAATGAACACCGGGGAGCTGTTTTTT
V: TRBV21-1; J: TRBJ2-7; D: -; size: -; CDR3: CASSKVVFTTSGTLSSYEQYF; DNA: TGTGCCAGCAGCAAAGTGGTGTTTACGACTAGCGGGACTCTGAGCTCCTACGAGCAGTACTTC
V: TRBV2; J: TRBJ2-2; D: TRBD1; size: -; CDR3: CASSEAGQGLGELFF; DNA: TGTGCCAGCAGTGAAGCGGGACAGGGGTTGGGGGAGCTGTTTTTT
V: TRBV19; J: TRBJ2-7; D: -; size: -; CDR3: CASSIMVGAAVEQYF; DNA: TGTGCCAGTAGTATAATGGTGGGGGCGGCCGTTGAGCAGTACTTC
V: TRBV3-1/TRBV3-2; J: TRBJ2-3; D: -; size: -; CDR3: CASSRELDDTQYF; DNA: TGTGCCAGCAGCCGAGAACTAGATGATACGCAGTATTTT
V: TRBV27; J: TRBJ1-2; D: TRBD1; size: -; CDR3: CASSSIGTGDNYGYTF; DNA: TGTGCCAGCAGTTCCATCGGGACAGGGGATAACTATGGCTACACCTTC
V: TRBV6-5; J: TRBJ2-1; D: TRBD1; size: -; CDR3: CASKGQGNEQFF; DNA: TGTGCCAGCAAGGGACAGGGAAATGAGCAGTTCTTC
V: TRBV11-3; J: TRBJ2-7; D: -; size: -; CDR3: CASRDSASYEQYF; DNA: TGTGCCAGCAGGGACAGCGCTTCCTACGAGCAGTACTTC
V: TRBV7-3; J: TRBJ2-1; D: TRBD1; size: -; CDR3: CASSLPGTGNNEQFF; DNA: TGTGCCAGCAGCTTACCCGGGACAGGCAACAATGAGCAGTTCTTC
V: TRBV6-5; J: TRBJ1-2; D: -; size: -; CDR3: CASSSLGSSLNYGYTF; DNA: TGTGCCAGCAGTTCCCTCGGTTCGTCCCTTAACTATGGCTACACCTTC
V: TRBV11-2; J: TRBJ2-7; D: TRBD2; size: -; CDR3: CASSSPLAGAETYEQYF; DNA: TGTGCCAGCAGCTCCCCACTAGCGGGGGCGGAAACCTACGAGCAGTACTTC
V: TRBV4-1; J: TRBJ1-2; D: -; size: -; CDR3: CASSLQDGNYGYTF; DNA: TGCGCCAGCAGCCTACAGGACGGTAACTATGGCTACACCTTC